This TCR beta chain derives from a study of T-cell memory formation after mild COVID-19. A word on this clonotype: Its target is not known.

Study results and caveats: Confirmation was lacking for SARS-CoV-2 specificity of second-wave clones that peaked on day 37.

With constant-segment primers, 5'RACE yielded cDNA libraries of TCR alpha and TCR beta that carried sample barcodes and UMIs. TCRdb used MiXCR to reprocess the 5' RACE reads, holding one entry per CDR3 protein. The sample contains approximately 400,000 distinct CDR3 sequences, 20% to 25% of which appear only once. Trimming shortened V by 6 bases and J by 3 bases, and 9 bases separated the two germline ends. The CDR3 runs to 12 residues. The germline gives CDR1 SGHRS, CDR2 YFSETQ. V gene TRBV5-1 combines with J gene TRBJ2-5; D unresolved. Sequences were obtained from PBMCs or a T cell subset sorted from them (not recorded which). The sequence was obtained from an adult woman who had mild COVID-19 (a few samples of this study predate the infection). Cell type and time point are not known. CDR3 loop: CASTQSKETQYF. For the CDR3, the DNA is TGCGCCAGCACCCAATCCAAAGAGACCCAGTACTTC.